This is a list of T cell receptor beta chains from one sample in a study of regulatory T cells in long-lasting Graves disease. TCRdb re-derived calls from the multiplex PCR reads in MiXCR, one entry per CDR3 protein. The sample shows 540,000 or so distinct CDR3 sequences, 13% of them seen only once. These sequences were also reported in another study, on T cells in Graves' hyperthyroidism and ophthalmopathy.

This specimen was peripheral blood mononuclear cells (PBMCs), taken at new diagnosis, from a patient treated with antithyroid drugs. Source of these receptors: a man aged 30 to 45 with Graves disease. The CDR3 runs from the conserved cysteine through the conserved F or W.

CDR3aa | v_gene
CAIQTSGNEQFF | TRBV6-2/TRBV6-3
CASSYPQGASEYGYTF | TRBV6-5
CASSGEAGANVLTF | TRBV2
CSVEGLSSGILKGTNEQFF | TRBV29-1
CSAPGQYNEQFF | TRBV20-1
CASTQGSPEAFF | TRBV7-9
CASSLAQGSLEQYF | TRBV7-8
CASSPDSPNGYTF | TRBV18
CSARGGGRQQPQHF | TRBV20-1
CASSTTSGIGETQYF | TRBV27
CASSIMTASTGELFF | TRBV19
CASSPAEDTQYF | TRBV18
CAWSDEGRDSKSYTF | TRBV30
CASGGLGYEQYF | TRBV12-5
CAGSLSGAVEAFF | TRBV27
CASTHTNTGELFF | TRBV28
CASSQVSQARHGYTF | TRBV4-1
CATSFDQSTDTQYF | TRBV15
CSAVRATDGTQYF | TRBV20-1
CSAPLRLAGNTDTQYF | TRBV20-1
CASSGDVVMTQYF | TRBV5-1
CASSRYPQGFSEAFF | TRBV11-2